A selection of T cell receptor beta chains follows, all from one sample in a study of early T cells in non-severe SARS-CoV-2 infection. TCRdb reanalysed the 5' RACE reads using MiXCR and keeps one entry per CDR3 protein. This table holds about 19,000 distinct CDR3 sequences, about 4% found once. Sequencing was carried out using whole blood. The origin of the receptors is an adult who was a healthcare worker with PCR-confirmed SARS-CoV-2 infection or an uninfected control (not recorded which). CDR3s include the opening cysteine and the closing phenylalanine or tryptophan. A D gene is named only where the DNA matches it firmly. For some rows the clone size is stated as once, few or many, or as a class when expanded; others skip it.

J,length,size,V,D,CDR3,DNA
TRBJ2-3,14,many,TRBV11-2,-,CASRIRGPTDTQYF,TGTGCCAGCAGAATCAGGGGCCCCACAGATACGCAGTATTTT
TRBJ2-5,15,many,TRBV19,TRBD1,CASRENPDRGETQYF,TGTGCCAGTAGAGAGAACCCGGACAGGGGAGAGACCCAGTACTTC
TRBJ2-5,15,many,TRBV29-1,-,CSARTPGSSYETQYF,TGCAGCGCCAGAACCCCGGGATCCAGTTATGAGACCCAGTACTTC
TRBJ1-1,11,many,TRBV12-3/TRBV12-4,-,CASRSGIEAFF,TGTGCCAGCAGGTCGGGAATTGAAGCTTTCTTT
TRBJ2-5,14,many,TRBV20-1,-,CSALGERYQETQYF,TGCAGTGCCTTGGGCGAGAGGTACCAAGAGACCCAGTACTTC
TRBJ1-2,15,many,TRBV27,-,CASSFTATATYGYTF,TGTGCCAGCAGTTTTACGGCGACAGCTACCTATGGCTACACCTTC
TRBJ1-1,12,many,TRBV14,-,CASSQDVTEAFF,TGTGCCAGCAGCCAAGATGTAACTGAAGCTTTCTTT
TRBJ2-1,15,many,TRBV12-3/TRBV12-4,-,CASSLVRGVNNEQFF,TGTGCCAGCAGTTTAGTCAGGGGGGTCAACAATGAGCAGTTCTTC
TRBJ1-1,9,many,TRBV10-1,-,CARTTPEVW,TGCGCCAGGACCACGCCTGAAGTATGG
TRBJ1-2,14,many,TRBV29-1,-,CSVDEPGVLDGYTF,TGCAGCGTTGATGAGCCAGGGGTGTTGGATGGCTACACCTTC
TRBJ1-2,13,medium-sized,TRBV12-3/TRBV12-4,-,CASSLSQSQGYTF,TGTGCCAGCAGTTTGAGTCAGAGTCAGGGCTACACCTTC
TRBJ1-1,13,few,TRBV4-3,-,CASSQHLLGEAFF,TGCGCCAGCAGCCAACATTTACTCGGGGAAGCTTTCTTT
TRBJ2-1,12,many,TRBV11-3,-,CASSLQGDEQFF,TGTGCCAGCAGCTTACAGGGCGATGAGCAGTTCTTC
TRBJ1-2,18,-,TRBV5-1,-,CASSLGWTIGGGNYGYTF,TGCGCCAGCAGCTTAGGGTGGACCATCGGTGGGGGCAACTATGGCTACACCTTC
TRBJ2-6,16,medium-sized,TRBV5-4,-,CASSFVTASGANVLTF,TGTGCCAGCAGCTTTGTCACAGCCTCTGGGGCCAACGTCCTGACTTTC
TRBJ2-3,15,many,TRBV7-9,-,CASSMDGAWSDTQYF,TGTGCCAGCAGCATGGACGGGGCTTGGTCAGATACGCAGTATTTT
TRBJ2-7,13,many,TRBV5-1,-,CASRFAASLEQYF,TGCGCCAGCAGGTTCGCAGCAAGTCTCGAGCAGTACTTC
TRBJ1-1,16,many,TRBV6-6,TRBD1,CASRPGQGTTRAEAFF,TGTGCCAGCAGGCCGGGACAGGGGACAACAAGGGCTGAAGCTTTCTTT
TRBJ2-1,14,many,TRBV11-2,-,CASSPGTPYNEQFF,TGTGCCAGCAGCCCCGGGACACCCTACAATGAGCAGTTCTTC
TRBJ2-1,12,many,TRBV9,-,CASSLPSNEQFF,TGTGCCAGCAGCTTACCCAGCAATGAGCAGTTCTTC
TRBJ1-1,11,many,TRBV20-1,-,CSAVPRGEAFF,TGCAGTGCCGTACCTCGCGGTGAAGCTTTCTTT
TRBJ2-7,14,many,TRBV7-3,-,CASSPRGGSYEQYF,TGTGCCAGCAGCCCCAGAGGGGGGTCCTACGAGCAGTACTTC